These 31 T cell receptor beta chains were all obtained from the same sample, sequenced in a study of beta chain features in type 1 diabetes. Study results and limitations: All four CD4+ subsets of Type 1 diabetes patients contained TCRB CDR3s that were moderately but significantly shorter.

Their cognate antigens are unknown. Expressed TCRB transcripts were sequenced because the entire RNA isolate underwent reverse transcription. Sequencing was performed with immunoSEQ multiplex PCR; in TCRdb, only in-frame clones are kept and a portion is missing. This sample yields roughly 730,000 clones, of which under 15% are seen a single time; 0.02% to 0.025% belongs to the top ten. Sequencing was done on a sample of naive CD4+ T cells from blood. Receptors were obtained from a man aged 18 to 35 with type 1 diabetes.

The chain couples TRBV5-4 to TRBJ1-1; the D is unclear. V was clipped by 0 bases and J by 6 bases, with 6 bases between them. This CDR3 is 12 amino acids long. The germline gives CDR1 SGHNT, CDR2 YYREEE (reference sequence). The CDR3 is CASSLGVAEAFF. The CDR3 DNA sequence: TGTGCCAGCAGCTTGGGGGTTGCTGAAGCTTTCTTT.

In this sample, this clone turned up many times. The rearrangement links TRBV14 to TRBJ2-1; TRBD1 is a possible D gene (5 bases). CDR3 length: 14 amino acids. CDR1 and CDR2 (germline): SGHDN, FVKESK. Between the trimmed V and J ends, which lost 5 bases and 4 bases, there was a span of 12 bases. DNA of the CDR3: TGTGCCAGCAGCGCCCGGCCAGGGTACAATGAGCAGTTCTTC. Its protein is CASSARPGYNEQFF.

This clone was seen more than once but under ten times. This chain uses TRBV30 with TRBJ2-5, with D unclear. CDR1 and CDR2 (germline): GTSNPN, SVGIG (reference sequence). The CDR3 covers 11 residues. Trimming removed 1 base at V and 2 bases at J, with 2 bases between. The CDR3 nucleotides are TGTGCCTGGAGTGAGCAAGAGACCCAGTACTTC. Translating gives CAWSEQETQYF.

This clone has just a few counts. V and J are TRBV10-3 and TRBJ2-3; D is uncertain. CDR1 and CDR2 from the germline V gene are ENHRY and SYGVKD. CDR3 length: 15 amino acids. The V end lost 4 bases, the J end lost 3 bases, and 14 bases lay between the germline ends. CDR3 sequence (DNA): TGTGCCATCAGTGCGAGAATAAGCCCTACAGATACGCAGTATTTT. Translating gives CAISARISPTDTQYF.

The V gene is TRBV28, the J gene TRBJ1-3; tentatively, D is TRBD1 (5 bases). This CDR3 comprises 14 residues. The V gene lost 6 bases and the J gene lost 0 bases, with 9 bases spanning the gap. Germline V CDR1 and CDR2: MDHEN, SYDVKM. The CDR3: CASRDIFSGNTIYF. The CDR3, as DNA: TGTGCCAGCAGGGACATTTTCTCTGGAAACACCATATATTTT.

The chain combines TRBV29-1 with TRBJ1-2, with 7 bases fitting TRBD1. Germline V CDR1 and CDR2: SQVTM, ANQGSEA. The CDR3 contains 13 residues. The trim removed 7 bases at V and 1 base at J, leaving 6 bases unmatched. The CDR3 DNA follows: TGCAGCGCTGGACAGGCCCTTAACTATGGCTACACCTTC. This gives the protein CSAGQALNYGYTF. The complete variable domain, with remaining parts taken from reference TRBV29-1 and TRBJ1-2, reads SAVISQKPSRDICQRGTSLTIQCQVDSQVTMMFWYRQQPGQSLTLIATANQGSEATYESGFVIDKFPISRPNLTFSTLTVSNMSPEDSSIYLCSAGQALNYGYTFGSGTRLTVV.

The table lists this clone with a few counts. The V call is TRBV30, the J call TRBJ1-1; no reliable D call. The CDR3 contains 13 residues. Germline CDR1 and CDR2: GTSNPN and SVGIG (reference sequence). Trimming pared 3 bases from V and 3 bases from J, leaving 11 bases between. CDR3 in DNA: TGTGCCTGGAGGCTAAGTGATGACACTGAAGCTTTCTTT. Encoded protein: CAWRLSDDTEAFF.

This clone has more than one count but fewer than ten. V is TRBV9 and J is TRBJ2-3; D is ambiguous. The length of the CDR3 is 14 residues. Germline V CDR1 and CDR2: SGDLS, YYNGEE. Trimming pared 0 bases from V and 4 bases from J, leaving 9 bases between. The CDR3 region is CASSVDLGSDTQYF. CDR3 bases: TGTGCCAGCAGCGTAGATCTAGGATCAGATACGCAGTATTTT.

This clone turned up a few times. The chain has TRBV5-6 and TRBJ1-1; no definite D call. V lost 3 bases, J lost 6 bases, and 6 bases lay in between. From germline, CDR1 is SGHDT and CDR2 YYEEEE. The CDR3 is 11 amino acids. The CDR3 is CASSSTPEAFF. The CDR3 coding sequence is TGTGCCAGCAGCTCAACACCTGAAGCTTTCTTT.

The chain joins TRBV30 to TRBJ1-4; 9 nucleotides align to TRBD1. The CDR3 has 12 residues. V lost 7 bases and J lost 5; bases outside the gene matches: 2. The germline gives CDR1 GTSNPN, CDR2 SVGIG (reference sequence). The CDR3 DNA is TGTGCCTCGACAGGGGGGAATGAAAAACTGTTTTTT. Translation gives CASTGGNEKLFF.

This clone was seen more than once but under ten times. This chain uses TRBV6-6 with TRBJ2-5; D is undetermined. Germline lookup yields CDR1 MNHNY and CDR2 SVGAGI (reference sequence). With 3 bases removed from V and 0 bases from J, the gap between germline ends came to 14 bases. This CDR3 has 16 amino acids. The CDR3 is CASSYPDRRYQETQYF. The CDR3 bases are TGTGCCAGCAGTTATCCGGACCGACGGTACCAAGAGACCCAGTACTTC.

This clone appeared a few times. The chain joins TRBV6-1 to TRBJ1-5; D is unclear. This CDR3 has 14 residues. CDR1 and CDR2 (germline): MNHNS, SASEGT. V shed 2 bases and J shed 7 bases, with 12 bases lying between them. The CDR3 DNA is TGTGCCAGCAGTGAACGAGGTGGCCGGCAGCCCCAGCATTTT. Translated: CASSERGGRQPQHF.

The table lists this clone with a few counts. The rearrangement joins TRBV6-4 to TRBJ2-7, with 11 nucleotides matching TRBD2. The germline gives CDR1 MRHNA, CDR2 SNTAGT. Trimming removed 6 bases from V and 6 bases from J; junction bases left unmatched: 7. CDR3 length: 14 amino acids. CDR3 DNA sequence: TGTGCCAGCAGAGGGACTAGCGGTGGGGGCGAGCAGTACTTC. Translated, it gives CASRGTSGGGEQYF.

The chain employs TRBV29-1 and TRBJ1-4; D call uncertain. The CDR3 loop spans 13 amino acids. The germline V and J ends were trimmed by 4 bases and 2 bases, with 8 bases remaining between them. Germline lookup yields CDR1 SQVTM and CDR2 ANQGSEA. The CDR3 region has the DNA TGCAGCGTTGGGGGATTGACTAATGAAAAACTGTTTTTT. It is translated as CSVGGLTNEKLFF.

This clone was found a few times. The V and J genes are TRBV19 and TRBJ1-1, with a weak D call TRBD1 (6 bases). Germline V gene data show CDR1 as LNHDA and CDR2 as SQIVND (reference sequence). The CDR3 runs 17 residues. V was cut by 3 bases and J by 0 bases, with 17 bases left in between. CDR3 region: CASSIQGMSSMNTEAFF. The CDR3 DNA reads TGTGCCAGTAGTATCCAGGGGATGTCCTCCATGAACACTGAAGCTTTCTTT.

This clone was found a few times. DNA of the CDR3: TGTGCCAGCAGCTTAGAGGCTAGCGGGGTGAACACCGGGGAGCTGTTTTTT. Amino acids: CASSLEASGVNTGELFF. V is TRBV11-3 and J is TRBJ2-2; 9 bases fit TRBD2. Trimming at V came to 0 bases and at J to 1 base, leaving 3 bases not matched to a gene. The CDR3 contains 17 residues. Looked up from germline, CDR1 is SGHNT and CDR2 is YENEEA.

In its sample, this clone was seen a few times. The chain combines TRBV7-2 with TRBJ2-3; a possible D gene is TRBD1 (6 bases). The CDR3 consists of 14 residues. Trimming took 5 bases from V and 6 from J, leaving 15 bases between them. Germline CDR1 reads SGHTA; CDR2 reads FQGNSA. The CDR3 coding sequence is TGTGCCAGCAGCCAACGGACAGTTGGGGATACGCAGTATTTT. Translation: CASSQRTVGDTQYF.

Written as DNA, the CDR3 is TGCGCCAGCAGCCTCCTTCTGGATAGCACAGATACGCAGTATTTT. This translates into CASSLLLDSTDTQYF. This chain joins TRBV5-1 and TRBJ2-3, with D uncertain. Trimming shortened V by 4 bases and J by 0 bases, and 12 bases separated the two germline ends. The CDR3 runs 15 residues. Germline V CDR1 and CDR2: SGHRS, YFSETQ.

This clone came up a few times. The V and J genes are TRBV10-3 and TRBJ2-2; D is undetermined. From germline, CDR1 is ENHRY and CDR2 SYGVKD. The CDR3 contains 16 residues. V lost 6 bases and J 5 bases, leaving 19 bases between the germline ends. The CDR3 reads CAIRDPYGLGTGELFF. DNA for the CDR3: TGTGCCATCAGGGATCCGTACGGATTGGGAACCGGGGAGCTGTTTTTT.

V is TRBV2 and J is TRBJ1-1; no clear D gene. This CDR3 is built from 13 residues. Trimming left V 2 bases short and J 1 base short, with 5 bases between. The V gene's germline CDR1 is SNHLY and CDR2 FYNNEI. CDR3 protein: CASSERANTEAFF. CDR3 nucleotide sequence: TGTGCCAGCAGTGAACGGGCGAACACTGAAGCTTTCTTT.

The chain recombines TRBV5-4 with TRBJ1-5, with D maybe TRBD1 (6 bases). CDR1 is SGHNT, CDR2 YYREEE, per germline (reference sequence). V shed 4 bases and J shed 0 bases, with 11 bases lying between them. The CDR3 length is 15 residues. The CDR3 sequence: CASSVDSNSNQPQHF. The DNA of the CDR3 is TGTGCCAGCAGCGTGGACAGTAATAGCAATCAGCCCCAGCATTTT. Full variable domain (rest looked up from reference TRBV5-4 and TRBJ1-5): ETGVTQSPTHLIKTRGQQVTLRCSSQSGHNTVSWYQQALGQGPQFIFQYYREEENGRGNFPPRFSGLQFPNYSSELNVNALELDDSALYLCASSVDSNSNQPQHFGDGTRLSIL.

The chain combines TRBV11-2 with TRBJ1-2; D might be TRBD1 (5 bases). This CDR3 contains 15 residues. Germline CDR1 reads SGHAT; CDR2 reads FQNNGV. The ends were cut back, 5 bases at V and 0 bases at J, with 13 bases in the middle. CDR3 DNA sequence: TGTGCCAGCAGCCCCGGCCGGGGGGCTAACTATGGCTACACCTTC. This sequence encodes CASSPGRGANYGYTF. The entire variable domain, with the rest obtained from reference TRBV11-2 and TRBJ1-2, is as follows: EAGVAQSPRYKIIEKRQSVAFWCNPISGHATLYWYQQILGQGPKLLIQFQNNGVVDDSQLPKDRFSAERLKGVDSTLKIQPAKLEDSAVYLCASSPGRGANYGYTFGSGTRLTVV.

The chain has TRBV10-3 and TRBJ2-5, with a weak D call TRBD2 (6 bases). Germline CDR1 ENHRY, CDR2 SYGVKD. Trimming shortened V by 4 bases and J by 3 bases, and 6 bases separated the two germline ends. This CDR3 region has 12 residues. CDR3 protein: CAISASEETQYF. The CDR3 region has the DNA TGTGCCATCAGTGCTAGCGAAGAGACCCAGTACTTC.

This clone occurred a few times. V is TRBV5-1 and J is TRBJ2-1; perhaps TRBD2 as D (6 bases). CDR1 is SGHRS, CDR2 YFSETQ, per germline. The CDR3 extends over 15 amino acids. V lost 4 bases and J lost 0, with 11 bases in between. This chain's CDR3 is CASSAAGSSYNEQFF. The CDR3 nucleotides are TGCGCCAGCAGCGCGGCGGGGAGCTCCTACAATGAGCAGTTCTTC.

This clone turned up a few times. The chain couples TRBV30 to TRBJ1-4; D remains ambiguous. V lost 8 bases, J lost 7 bases, and 11 bases lay in between. The length of the CDR3 is 11 residues. The germline CDR1 and CDR2 sequences are GTSNPN and SVGIG (reference sequence). The CDR3 DNA reads as TGTGCCGAAGGGTGGGGTGAAAAACTGTTTTTT. Translation: CAEGWGEKLFF.

The chain is built from TRBV5-1 and TRBJ1-5; no clear D. The CDR3 totals 14 residues. CDR1 and CDR2 (germline): SGHRS, YFSETQ. Trimming shortened V by 5 bases and J by 4 bases, and 13 bases separated the two germline ends. The DNA for the CDR3 is TGCGCCAGCAGAACCGGACCGGCAAATCAGCCCCAGCATTTT. It translates to CASRTGPANQPQHF.

The gene calls are TRBV6-1 and TRBJ1-5, with a possible D match to TRBD1 (6 bases). This CDR3 is 17 amino acids long. Germline V gene data show CDR1 as MNHNS and CDR2 as SASEGT. Trimming shortened V by 1 base and J by 6 bases, and 19 bases separated the two germline ends. CDR3 coding DNA: TGTGCCAGCAGTGAAGACGGCGGGGGCTTTGGGGGTCAGCCCCAGCATTTT. Translation gives CASSEDGGGFGGQPQHF.

The chain has TRBV7-9 and TRBJ2-5; D remains ambiguous. Trimming cost V 3 bases and J 4 bases, with 12 bases left between them. Germline V gene lookup returns CDR1 SEHNR and CDR2 FQNEAQ (reference sequence). The CDR3 runs to 14 residues. For the CDR3, the DNA is TGTGCCAGCAGCTTGACACCAACGGGAGAGACCCAGTACTTC. Protein sequence: CASSLTPTGETQYF.

Only a few counts were recorded for this clone. This sequence joins TRBV30 and TRBJ1-5; no reliable D call. The CDR3 runs 12 residues. Trimming removed 0 bases at V and 7 bases at J, with 7 bases between. Germline values: CDR1 GTSNPN, CDR2 SVGIG (reference sequence). The DNA of the CDR3 is TGTGCCTGGAGTGTGGGAAGCCAGCCCCAGCATTTT. Protein: CAWSVGSQPQHF.

The genes are TRBV7-2 and TRBJ1-3; TRBD1 might be the D (5 bases). The CDR3 covers 16 residues. Looked up from germline, CDR1 is SGHTA and CDR2 is FQGNSA. V was cut by 5 bases and J by 0 bases, with 14 bases left in between. The chain's CDR3 is CASSPMAGNSGNTIYF. Written as DNA, the CDR3 is TGTGCCAGCAGCCCCATGGCAGGGAACTCTGGAAACACCATATATTTT.

The chain is built from TRBV11-2 and TRBJ2-2; 9 positions match TRBD1. The CDR3 runs 15 residues. Germline V lookup: CDR1 SGHAT, CDR2 FQNNGV. Unmatched junction bases numbered 5, after V lost 5 bases and J lost 4 bases. As DNA, the CDR3 is TGTGCCAGCAGCATCGGGACAGGGCTCACCGGGGAGCTGTTTTTT. It encodes CASSIGTGLTGELFF.